The rows below give T cell receptor beta chains drawn from one sample of a study of breast tumors, draining lymph nodes, adjacent tissues. TCRdb fed the multiplex PCR reads into MiXCR, producing one record per CDR3 protein. The sample contains about 150,000 distinct CDR3 sequences, 32% of which appear only once. Sequencing was carried out using axillary lymph node tissue. All receptors derive from a female donor with breast cancer. Some clones in this sample may be carry-over from other donors' samples. CDR3s include the opening cysteine and the closing phenylalanine or tryptophan. The order of the fields is clone size, D gene, V gene, J gene, CDR3 protein, CDR3 DNA. The D gene is left open where the match is weak. Where a row states a size, it is once, few, many or the class of an expanded clone; other rows omit it.

.,TRBD1,TRBV25-1,TRBJ1-1,CASTLDRGRYTEAFF,TGTGCCAGCACCTTGGACAGGGGGCGATACACTGAAGCTTTCTTT
many,.,TRBV20-1,TRBJ1-5,CSAHRVGNQPQHF,TGCAGTGCTCACCGGGTGGGCAATCAGCCCCAGCATTTT
many,.,TRBV28,TRBJ2-6,CASSRAYSGANVLTF,TGTGCCAGCAGCAGGGCCTACTCTGGGGCCAACGTCCTGACTTTC
many,TRBD1,TRBV4-1,TRBJ2-3,CASRGQRSTDTQYF,TGCGCCAGCAGGGGACAGCGAAGCACAGATACGCAGTATTTT
.,TRBD2,TRBV20-1,TRBJ2-5,CSARAPSSGGPGRQETQYF,TGCAGTGCTAGAGCCCCCTCTAGCGGGGGGCCAGGGAGGCAAGAGACCCAGTACTTC
many,.,TRBV6-2/TRBV6-3,TRBJ2-3,CASSYGRFSTDTQYF,TGTGCCAGCAGTTATGGTCGCTTTAGCACAGATACGCAGTATTTT
many,.,TRBV29-1,TRBJ2-5,CSVGARSSGETQYF,TGCAGCGTTGGAGCTAGGTCGTCTGGGGAGACCCAGTACTTC
few,.,TRBV4-3,TRBJ1-3,CASSQLSFSGNTIYF,TGCGCCAGCAGCCAACTCAGTTTCTCTGGAAACACCATATATTTT
.,TRBD1,TRBV11-2,TRBJ2-3,CASSLAGTVYTQYF,TGTGCCAGCAGCTTAGCCGGGACAGTTTATACGCAGTATTTT
many,.,TRBV27,TRBJ1-2,CASSLSRQAANYGYTF,TGTGCCAGCAGTTTATCGCGCCAAGCCGCTAACTATGGCTACACCTTC
many,TRBD1,TRBV28,TRBJ2-3,CASSSHRGRADTQYF,TGTGCCAGCAGTTCCCACAGGGGGAGAGCAGATACGCAGTATTTT
many,.,TRBV5-1,TRBJ1-5,CASSLSGQLEQPQHF,TGCGCCAGCAGCTTATCGGGACAACTAGAACAGCCCCAGCATTTT
.,.,TRBV7-9,TRBJ1-4,CASISGANEKLFF,TGTGCCAGCATCTCCGGAGCTAATGAAAAACTGTTTTTT
.,.,TRBV20-1,TRBJ1-1,CSARRYEGEAFF,TGCAGTGCTCGCAGGTACGAGGGTGAAGCTTTCTTT
many,.,TRBV3-1,TRBJ2-7,CASSQDKALYEQYF,TGTGCCAGCAGCCAAGATAAGGCGCTCTACGAGCAGTACTTC
.,TRBD1,TRBV7-9,TRBJ2-2,CASSLAPRGPRGAVF,TGTGCCAGCAGCTTAGCGCCCAGGGGGCCCCGGGGAGCTGTTTTT
many,.,TRBV20-1,TRBJ2-3,CSASSLADTQYF,TGCAGTGCTAGTTCCCTAGCAGATACGCAGTATTTT
many,TRBD1,TRBV2,TRBJ1-2,CASSVTGGKNYGYTF,TGTGCCAGCAGTGTAACAGGGGGAAAGAACTATGGCTACACCTTC
.,TRBD1,TRBV25-1,TRBJ2-1,CASSLSRDRVASYNEQFF,TGTGCCAGCAGTTTGTCCCGGGACAGGGTAGCCTCCTACAATGAGCAGTTCTTC
.,.,TRBV12-3/TRBV12-4,TRBJ1-1,CASSLAWTTGAEAFF,TGTGCCAGCAGTTTAGCTTGGACGACGGGGGCTGAAGCTTTCTTT
many,.,TRBV20-1,TRBJ2-5,CSASFFPQETQYF,TGCAGTGCTAGTTTCTTCCCACAAGAGACCCAGTACTTC
once,.,TRBV20-1,TRBJ2-5,CSARPGQGETQYF,TGCAGTGCCAGACCGGGACAAGGAGAGACCCAGTACTTC